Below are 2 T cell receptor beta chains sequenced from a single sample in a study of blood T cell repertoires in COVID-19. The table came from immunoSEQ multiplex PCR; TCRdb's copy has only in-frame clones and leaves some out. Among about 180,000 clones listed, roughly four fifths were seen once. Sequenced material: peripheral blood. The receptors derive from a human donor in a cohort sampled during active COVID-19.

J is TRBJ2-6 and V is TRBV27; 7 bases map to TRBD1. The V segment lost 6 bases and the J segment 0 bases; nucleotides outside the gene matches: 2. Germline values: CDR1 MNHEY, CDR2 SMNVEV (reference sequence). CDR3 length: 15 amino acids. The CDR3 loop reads CASRQGISGANVLTF. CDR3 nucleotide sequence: TGTGCCAGCAGACAGGGGATCTCTGGGGCCAACGTCCTGACTTTC. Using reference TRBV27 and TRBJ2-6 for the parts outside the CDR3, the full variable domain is EAQVTQNPRYLITVTGKKLTVTCSQNMNHEYMSWYRQDPGLGLRQIYYSMNVEVTDKGDVPEGYKVSRKEKRNFPLILESPSPNQTSLYFCASRQGISGANVLTFGAGSRLTVL.

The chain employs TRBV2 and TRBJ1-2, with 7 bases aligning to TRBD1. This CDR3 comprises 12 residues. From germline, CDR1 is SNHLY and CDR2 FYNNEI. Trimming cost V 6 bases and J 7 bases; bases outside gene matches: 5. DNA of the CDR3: TGTGCCAGCAGACAGGGGACGGGTGGCTACACCTTC. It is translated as CASRQGTGGYTF.